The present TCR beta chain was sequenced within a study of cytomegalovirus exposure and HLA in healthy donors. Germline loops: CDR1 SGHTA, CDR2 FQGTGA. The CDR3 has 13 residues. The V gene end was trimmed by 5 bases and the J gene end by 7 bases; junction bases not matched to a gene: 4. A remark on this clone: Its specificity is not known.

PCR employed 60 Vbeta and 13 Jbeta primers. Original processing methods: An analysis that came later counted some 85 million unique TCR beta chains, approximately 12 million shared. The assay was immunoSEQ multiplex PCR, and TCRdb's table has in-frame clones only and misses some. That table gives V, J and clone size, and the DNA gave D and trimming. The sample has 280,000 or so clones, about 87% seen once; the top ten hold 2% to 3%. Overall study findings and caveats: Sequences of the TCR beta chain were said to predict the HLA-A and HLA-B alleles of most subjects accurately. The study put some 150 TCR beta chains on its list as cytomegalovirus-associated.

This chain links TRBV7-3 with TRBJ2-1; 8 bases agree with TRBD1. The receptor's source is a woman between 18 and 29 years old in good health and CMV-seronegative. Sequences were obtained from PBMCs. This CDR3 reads CASSRQGRNEQFF. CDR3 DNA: TGTGCCAGCAGCCGACAGGGGCGGAATGAGCAGTTCTTC.